The clone carrying this T cell receptor beta chain was seen only a few times. Its target is unknown. This entry is derived from a study of T cells in Graves' hyperthyroidism and ophthalmopathy. This CDR3 is built from 15 residues. CDR1 is MNHEY, CDR2 SVGEGT, per germline. Deletions cut 5 bases from V and 1 base from J, with 11 bases between. Template material for amplifying TCR beta CDR3 regions consisted of RNA transcripts. First-round RT-PCR of the TCR CDR3 relied on the HTBI primer set. A single record per CDR3 protein comes from TCRdb applying MiXCR to the multiplex PCR reads. The sample carries 300,000 or so distinct CDR3 sequences, 21% recorded once. Graves' hyperthyroidism was deemed stable absent ophthalmopathy progression within 18 months. PBMCs were obtained from over 8.5 ml fresh peripheral blood. Notes on the study in general: Blood also showed most of the thyroid clonotypes that were expanded above 0.001.

The receptor was isolated from a woman aged 50 to 60 with Graves' hyperthyroidism. The chain has TRBV6-2 or TRBV6-3 and TRBJ1-4, with D possibly matching TRBD1 (5 bases). The sequenced material came from blood. CDR3 in DNA: TGTGCCAGCAGTGCCGAACAGGAAACTAATGAAAAACTGTTTTTT. It translates to CASSAEQETNEKLFF.